This T cell receptor beta chain was recovered during a study of CD8 T cells in Susac syndrome. Random hexamers were used to reverse transcribe an amount of about 0.45 to 1 ug RNA. An immunoSEQ multiplex PCR generated amplified TCR beta CDR3 products spanning 54 Vbeta and 13 Jbeta. TCRdb re-called the immunoSEQ multiplex PCR reads through MiXCR, storing one row per CDR3 protein. The data show about 180,000 distinct CDR3 sequences, approximately 96% seen once. Relapsing-remitting disease, either stable or active, was present in the treatment-naive patients who were the multiple sclerosis controls. In contrast to the negatively isolated CD8+ and CD4+ T cells, TEMRA cells were FACS-enriched. The CDR3 loop spans 13 amino acids. Trimming left V 1 base short and J 5 bases short, with 9 bases between. Looked up from germline, CDR1 is LNHNV and CDR2 is YYDKDF (reference sequence).

The genes are TRBV15 and TRBJ2-7; a weak D match, TRBD1 (6 bases). This TCR came from a human donor with multiple sclerosis. Sequencing used CD8+ T cells from PBMCs. In DNA, the CDR3 is TGTGCCACCAGCAGAGTGAACAGGGACGAGCAGTACTTC. This codes for CATSRVNRDEQYF.